Shown below are 5 T cell receptor beta chains from a single sample sequenced in a study of blood T cells in healthy people across ages. The authors ran a second PCR of about 7 to 11 cycles using a sample-barcoded 5' primer and a J-beta primer mix. TCRdb independently ran MiXCR on the 5' RACE reads; one entry per CDR3 protein. The table shows 850,000 or so distinct CDR3 sequences, with roughly 26% occurring only once. Sequenced material: blood. These receptors all stem from a woman aged 80 or older in good health.

This clonotype was counted ten times or more. The chain uses TRBV7-2 and TRBJ1-4; perhaps TRBD1 as D (6 bases). The CDR3 is 16 residues long. In germline, CDR1 is SGHTA, CDR2 FQGNSA. V was shortened by 0 bases and J by 8 bases, with 16 bases between the two germline ends. This chain's CDR3 is CASSLASTGIGEKLFF. The CDR3 region has the DNA TGTGCCAGCAGCTTAGCATCTACAGGGATAGGAGAAAAACTGTTTTTT.

This clonotype was seen ten or more times. The V call is TRBV27, the J call TRBJ2-3; 14 bases are shared with TRBD2. The CDR3 has 18 residues. Looked up from germline, CDR1 is MNHEY and CDR2 is SMNVEV (reference sequence). Losses at the gene ends were 7 bases for V and 5 bases for J; bases not matched to a gene: 14. CDR3 sequence: CASNTRTSGGTPQDTQYF. CDR3 in DNA: TGTGCCAGCAACACAAGGACTAGCGGGGGGACACCCCAAGATACGCAGTATTTT.

This sequence joins TRBV20-1 and TRBJ1-6; TRBD1 matches 10 bases. Germline loops: CDR1 DFQATT, CDR2 SNEGSKA (reference sequence). This CDR3 contains 15 residues. V trimming: 0 bases; J trimming: 7 bases; junction bases outside the gene matches: 3. The CDR3 sequence is CSARDGGQGNSPLHF. The CDR3 DNA reads TGCAGTGCTAGAGATGGGGGACAGGGGAATTCACCCCTCCACTTT.

This clonotype was found many times. The gene calls are TRBV7-2 and TRBJ2-1, with 12 bases that match TRBD2. CDR3 length: 16 residues. CDR1 is SGHTA and CDR2 is FQGNSA in the germline V gene. J lost 5 bases, V lost 3 bases, and 5 bases had no gene match. CDR3 amino acids: CASSFLGLAGNNEQFF. The CDR3 DNA follows: TGTGCCAGCAGCTTTCTCGGACTAGCGGGGAACAATGAGCAGTTCTTC.

This clonotype was observed at least ten times. This chain joins TRBV7-9 and TRBJ1-5; weak D call: TRBD1 (5 bases). The CDR3 runs to 14 residues. Germline V gives CDR1 SEHNR, CDR2 FQNEAQ (reference sequence). V shed 6 bases and J shed 5 bases, with 14 bases lying between them. The CDR3 protein is CASSPKDTYQPQHF. CDR3 in DNA: TGTGCCAGCAGTCCCAAGGACACCTATCAGCCCCAGCATTTT.